The 22 T cell receptor beta chains given below trace back to one sample, sequenced in a study of immune cell composition in non-small cell lung cancer. Normal lung was sampled as far from the tumour as possible, at least 3 cm. Produced via immunoSEQ multiplex PCR; TCRdb's table is partial and in-frame only. The sample lists several thousand clones, approximately 70% occurring once. Input material: non-adjacent lung tissue. The receptor source for this set is a human donor with non-small cell lung cancer.

The chain joins TRBV19 to TRBJ2-3; TRBD2 aligns across 10 bases. This CDR3 is built from 14 residues. The V and J ends lost 2 bases and 4 bases, in that order; junction bases with no gene match: 0. Germline V gene data show CDR1 as LNHDA and CDR2 as SQIVND (reference sequence). The DNA of the CDR3 is TGTGCCAGTAGTATAAGCGGGGGGGCAGATACGCAGTATTTT. It codes for CASSISGGADTQYF.

This sequence joins TRBV29-1 and TRBJ1-2; TRBD1 agrees at 8 bases. This CDR3 comprises 15 residues. V dropped 0 bases and J dropped 5; count of bases not matched to a gene: 8. In germline, CDR1 is SQVTM, CDR2 ANQGSEA. CDR3 sequence reads: CSVEDPGQGGYGYTF. CDR3 DNA sequence: TGCAGCGTTGAAGATCCAGGACAGGGAGGATATGGCTACACCTTC.

The gene calls are TRBV27 and TRBJ1-2; 7 bases agree with TRBD1. With 3 bases clipped from V and 0 bases from J, the junction kept 13 bases outside the gene matches. CDR1 MNHEY and CDR2 SMNVEV come from the germline V gene (reference sequence). This CDR3 has 18 residues. The CDR3 region has the DNA TGTGCCAGCAGTTTCCTATTCCAGACAGGGCGAGCTAACTATGGCTACACCTTC. It translates to CASSFLFQTGRANYGYTF.

The chain uses TRBV7-2 and TRBJ2-7, with 9 bases aligning to TRBD1. Trimming cost V 2 bases and J 3 bases; bases outside gene matches: 2. In germline, CDR1 is SGHTA, CDR2 FQGNSA. This CDR3 contains 14 residues. CDR3 in amino acids: CASSLRTGDYEQYF. CDR3 in DNA: TGTGCCAGCAGCTTACGGACAGGGGACTACGAGCAGTACTTC.

J is TRBJ2-5 and V is TRBV6-5; 8 nucleotides align to TRBD2. V lost 8 bases to trimming and J lost 4 bases; unmatched junction nucleotides: 12. From germline, CDR1 is MNHEY and CDR2 SVGAGI. The CDR3 runs to 15 residues. CDR3 amino acids: CASVPRGGPTETQYF. In DNA, the CDR3 is TGTGCCAGCGTCCCCCGGGGGGGCCCTACAGAGACCCAGTACTTC.

This clone showed up just a few times. The genes are TRBV7-9 and TRBJ2-7; TRBD2 is a possible D gene (5 bases). CDR1 SEHNR and CDR2 FQNEAQ come from the germline V gene (reference sequence). Trimming cost V 7 bases and J 7 bases, with 11 bases left between them. The CDR3 runs 11 residues. The CDR3 region is CASTASGEQYF. CDR3 nucleotides: TGTGCCAGCACGGCCTCGGGGGAGCAGTACTTC. The full variable domain, in which reference TRBV7-9 and TRBJ2-7 provide the parts outside the CDR3, is DTGVSQNPRHKITKRGQNVTFRCDPISEHNRLYWYRQTLGQGPEFLTYFQNEAQLEKSRLLSDRFSAERPKGSFSTLEIQRTEQGDSAMYLCASTASGEQYFGPGTRLTVT.

V is TRBV4-1 and J is TRBJ2-5, with D possibly being TRBD1 (6 bases). The CDR3 length is 15 residues. Trimming removed 1 base from V and 5 bases from J, with 14 bases in between. In germline, CDR1 is MGHRA, CDR2 YSYEKL. The DNA of the CDR3 is TGCGCCAGCAGCCAAGCGCGAGGGGGATATGAGACCCAGTACTTC. It translates to CASSQARGGYETQYF.

V is TRBV19 and J is TRBJ1-5; 7 positions agree with TRBD1. V lost 8 bases, J lost 5 bases, and 6 bases stayed unmatched. The CDR3 totals 13 residues. From germline, CDR1 is LNHDA and CDR2 SQIVND (reference sequence). The CDR3 coding sequence is TGTGCCAGTTCTGGGACAGCTGATCAGCCCCAGCATTTT. It translates to CASSGTADQPQHF.

This clone was seen just once. This chain uses TRBV7-2 with TRBJ2-7; D possibly corresponds to TRBD1 (6 bases). The CDR3 consists of 17 residues. Trimming removed 1 base from V and 0 bases from J, with 16 bases in between. Germline lookup yields CDR1 SGHTA and CDR2 FQGNSA. CDR3 bases: TGTGCCAGCAGCTTAGGAGTGGGAACAGGGATCTCCTACGAGCAGTACTTC. Amino acid sequence: CASSLGVGTGISYEQYF.

V is TRBV7-3 and J is TRBJ1-1; D not certain. Trimming stripped 5 bases from V and 1 base from J, with 8 bases between. Germline V CDR1 and CDR2: SGHTA, FQGTGA. CDR3 length equals 13 residues. DNA for the CDR3: TGTGCCAGCAGCCCATCCGGGAACACTGAAGCTTTCTTT. It is translated as CASSPSGNTEAFF.

The sample holds a few counts of this clone. The V gene is TRBV7-2, the J gene TRBJ1-1; D not certain. From germline, CDR1 is SGHTA and CDR2 FQGNSA. CDR3 length: 13 amino acids. V was pared by 1 base and J by 4 bases, with 7 bases between. The CDR3 protein is CASSLGGGTEAFF. CDR3 nucleotide sequence: TGTGCCAGCAGCTTAGGGGGAGGCACTGAAGCTTTCTTT.

This clone was observed a single time. The chain uses TRBV5-4 and TRBJ1-6, with 10 bases aligning to TRBD1. The CDR3 length is 14 residues. Per germline, CDR1 SGHNT and CDR2 YYREEE (reference sequence). The V segment lost 0 bases and the J segment 9 bases; nucleotides outside the gene matches: 0. Here the CDR3 reads CASSLGTGGSPLHF. DNA of the CDR3: TGTGCCAGCAGCTTGGGGACAGGGGGTTCACCCCTCCACTTT.

In this sample, this clone is medium-sized. J is TRBJ2-1 and V is TRBV5-1, with D uncertain. Germline-derived CDR1 and CDR2 are SGHRS and YFSETQ. Trimming stripped 0 bases from V and 6 bases from J, with 16 bases between. The CDR3 has 16 amino acids. The CDR3 DNA follows: TGCGCCAGCAGCTTGGCCAAGAACACCCCATCCAATGAGCAGTTCTTC. It codes for CASSLAKNTPSNEQFF.

In its sample, this clone was seen a few times. The chain has TRBV4-1 and TRBJ2-7; D may be TRBD2 (6 bases). Trimming left V 4 bases short and J 5 bases short, with 12 bases between. Germline lookup yields CDR1 MGHRA and CDR2 YSYEKL. CDR3 size: 13 residues. For the CDR3, the DNA is TGCGCCAGCAGCCTCGGACCTAGCGACGAGCAGTACTTC. Its protein product is CASSLGPSDEQYF.

The genes are TRBV12-5 and TRBJ2-7; D may be TRBD1 (6 bases). This CDR3 has 14 residues. V gave up 6 bases and J gave up 1 base, with 13 bases separating them. Germline loops: CDR1 LGHNT, CDR2 FRNRAP. CDR3 amino acids: CASGQSRGSYEQYF. DNA for the CDR3: TGTGCTAGTGGCCAAAGCAGGGGATCCTACGAGCAGTACTTC. Full variable domain (outside the CDR3, taken from reference TRBV12-5 and TRBJ2-7): DARVTQTPRHKVTEMGQEVTMRCQPILGHNTVFWYRQTMMQGLELLAYFRNRAPLDDSGMPKDRFSAEMPDATLATLKIQPSEPRDSAVYFCASGQSRGSYEQYFGPGTRLTVT.

The CDR3 DNA reads TGTGCCAGCAGTATACAGGGGGCGGCCACCGGGGAGCTGTTTTTT. Protein sequence: CASSIQGAATGELFF. The V call is TRBV28, the J call TRBJ2-2; TRBD1 aligns across 9 bases. Looked up from germline, CDR1 is MDHEN and CDR2 is SYDVKM. The V and J ends lost 5 bases and 4 bases, in that order; junction bases with no gene match: 5. The CDR3 is 15 amino acids.

By share, this clone counts as medium-sized. The V call is TRBV5-4, the J call TRBJ2-1; TRBD2 matches at 10 bases. The germline V gene has CDR1 SGHNT and CDR2 YYREEE (reference sequence). Trimming at V came to 3 bases and at J to 5 bases, leaving 8 bases not matched to a gene. CDR3 length equals 16 residues. In nucleotides, the CDR3 is TGTGCCAGCAGCTGGCCGACTAGCGGGTCCCACAATGAGCAGTTCTTC. It yields the protein CASSWPTSGSHNEQFF.

The V gene is TRBV5-6, the J gene TRBJ1-4; D is undetermined. V was clipped by 4 bases and J by 4 bases, with 5 bases between them. From germline, CDR1 is SGHDT and CDR2 YYEEEE. The CDR3 is 12 residues long. CDR3 coding DNA: TGTGCCAGCAGCCAGGTTAATGAAAAACTGTTTTTT. It specifies CASSQVNEKLFF.

The V call is TRBV7-3, the J call TRBJ2-1; TRBD2 agrees at 9 bases. There are 15 residues in the CDR3. The V gene's germline CDR1 is SGHTA and CDR2 FQGTGA. V lost 0 bases and J lost 9; bases outside the gene matches: 6. The CDR3 loop is CASSLTRGGPTEQFF. The CDR3 nucleotides read TGTGCCAGCAGCTTAACGCGGGGGGGGCCCACTGAGCAGTTCTTC.

CDR3 DNA: TGTGCCAGTAGTCTAGCGGGGGGAAAAAACATTCAGTACTTC. It translates to CASSLAGGKNIQYF. V and J are TRBV19 and TRBJ2-4; 11 positions agree with TRBD2. The CDR3 runs to 14 residues. The germline CDR1 and CDR2 sequences are LNHDA and SQIVND (reference sequence). The V gene end was trimmed by 5 bases and the J gene end by 4 bases; junction bases not matched to a gene: 1.

This clone was counted only a few times. The CDR3 protein is CASSQSQGTGELFF. CDR3 nucleotide sequence: TGTGCCAGCAGTCAGAGCCAGGGGACCGGGGAGCTGTTTTTT. The V gene is TRBV16, the J gene TRBJ2-2; D possibly corresponds to TRBD1 (6 bases). Germline V gene lookup returns CDR1 KGHSY and CDR2 FQNENV. This CDR3 is built from 14 residues. V dropped 6 bases and J dropped 5 bases, with 13 bases sitting between them.

The V call is TRBV5-4, the J call TRBJ1-2, with 7 nucleotides matching TRBD1. The CDR3 extends over 14 amino acids. Germline V lookup: CDR1 SGHNT, CDR2 YYREEE (reference sequence). V trimming: 4 bases; J trimming: 1 base; junction bases outside the gene matches: 4. CDR3 sequence: CASSPGQSNYGYTF. Written as DNA, the CDR3 is TGTGCCAGCAGCCCGGGACAGAGTAACTATGGCTACACCTTC.